The sample holds many counts of the clone carrying this T cell receptor beta chain. Amplified TCR beta CDR3 regions came from RNA transcripts. Researchers ran a first-round RT-PCR on the TCR CDR3 using the HTBI primer set. A single record per CDR3 protein comes from TCRdb applying MiXCR to the multiplex PCR reads. The repertoire holds fewer than 900,000 distinct CDR3 sequences, with around 19% as singletons. This sample was taken from a study of T cells in Graves' hyperthyroidism and ophthalmopathy. Germline V CDR1 and CDR2: SGHDT, YYEEEE. The CDR3 runs to 15 residues. Trimming took 0 bases from V and 3 from J, leaving 10 bases between them.

The sequenced sample was blood. The chain combines TRBV5-6 with TRBJ2-1; D unresolved. The source is a woman aged 45-59 years with Graves' hyperthyroidism that later progressed to Graves' ophthalmopathy. For the CDR3, the DNA is TGTGCCAGCAGCTTGGGGGCTACAGTCTACAATGAGCAGTTCTTC. Its protein product is CASSLGATVYNEQFF.